This T cell receptor (beta chain) was sequenced in a study of regulatory T cells in long-lasting Graves disease. Regarding time point: newly diagnosed GD, antithyroid drugs for less than 3 months. Construction of the TCR library relied on RNA isolated from PBMCs. Sequencing libraries for TCR beta were prepared with iRepertoire HTBI primers and Arm-PCR of CDR3 regions. Each CDR3 protein is one row after TCRdb ran MiXCR on the multiplex PCR reads. The sample has approximately 400,000 distinct CDR3 sequences, about 15% seen once; the top ten hold around 7.6%. With 0 bases removed from V and 0 bases from J, the gap between germline ends came to 11 bases. This CDR3 contains 15 residues. Germline CDR1 is DFQATT and CDR2 is SNEGSKA (reference sequence). Separately, the same data were catalogued under a study of T cells in Graves' hyperthyroidism and ophthalmopathy.

This sequence joins TRBV20-1 and TRBJ1-1; no clear D. The sequencing used peripheral blood mononuclear cells (PBMCs), collected at new diagnosis, from a patient treated with antithyroid drugs. The receptor's source is a woman between 35 and 50 years old with Graves disease. CDR3 sequence: CSARDQIGMNTEAFF. The CDR3 nucleotides read TGCAGTGCTAGAGATCAGATAGGGATGAACACTGAAGCTTTCTTT.